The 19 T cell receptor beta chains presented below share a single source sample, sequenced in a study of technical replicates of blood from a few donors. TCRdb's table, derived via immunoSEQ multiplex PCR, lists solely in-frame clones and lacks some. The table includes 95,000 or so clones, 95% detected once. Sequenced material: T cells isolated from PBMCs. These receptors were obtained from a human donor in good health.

CDR3 sequence reads: CASRLDREFNELFF. CDR3 nucleotides: TGTGCCAGCAGATTAGACAGGGAATTCAACGAACTGTTTTTT. This chain connects TRBV28 to TRBJ1-4; 7 bases are shared with TRBD1. V shed 6 bases and J 12 bases; nucleotides not matched to a gene: 13. CDR3 length equals 14 residues. Germline V gene lookup returns CDR1 MDHEN and CDR2 SYDVKM. Looking up the rest from reference TRBV28 and TRBJ1-4 gives the full variable domain: DVKVTQSSRYLVKRTGEKVFLECVQDMDHENMFWYRQDPGLGLRLIYFSYDVKMKEKGDIPEGYSVSREKKERFSLILESASTNQTSMYLCASRLDREFNELFFGSGTQLSVL.

In DNA, the CDR3 is TGTGCCAGCAGAGCTACAGGGGGCGCCAATCAGCCCCAGCATTTT. It yields the protein CASRATGGANQPQHF. This chain connects TRBV2 to TRBJ1-5, with 9 bases that match TRBD1. CDR1 SNHLY and CDR2 FYNNEI come from the germline V gene. Trimming at V came to 6 bases and at J to 3 bases, leaving 6 bases not matched to a gene. The CDR3 loop spans 15 amino acids.

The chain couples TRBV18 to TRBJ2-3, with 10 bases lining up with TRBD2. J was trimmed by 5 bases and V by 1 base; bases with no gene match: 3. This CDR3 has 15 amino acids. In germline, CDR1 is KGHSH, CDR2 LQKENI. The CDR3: CASSPLAGGGDTQYF. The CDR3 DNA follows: TGTGCCAGCTCACCACTAGCGGGAGGCGGAGATACGCAGTATTTT.

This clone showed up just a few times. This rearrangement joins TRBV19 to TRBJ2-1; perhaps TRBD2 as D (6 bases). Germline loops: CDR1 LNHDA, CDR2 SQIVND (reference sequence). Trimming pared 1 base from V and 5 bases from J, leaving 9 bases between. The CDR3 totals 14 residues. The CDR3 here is CASSIAQRDNEQFF. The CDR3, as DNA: TGTGCCAGTAGTATAGCCCAGCGGGACAATGAGCAGTTCTTC.

The CDR3 nucleotides read TGTGCCAGCTCACCAAATAACCGGGACAGTGGAAACACCATATATTTT. It yields the protein CASSPNNRDSGNTIYF. The chain employs TRBV18 and TRBJ1-3, with 7 bases aligning to TRBD1. The CDR3 has 16 amino acids. Germline CDR1 and CDR2: KGHSH and LQKENI. The V gene end was trimmed by 2 bases and the J gene end by 3 bases; junction bases not matched to a gene: 7.

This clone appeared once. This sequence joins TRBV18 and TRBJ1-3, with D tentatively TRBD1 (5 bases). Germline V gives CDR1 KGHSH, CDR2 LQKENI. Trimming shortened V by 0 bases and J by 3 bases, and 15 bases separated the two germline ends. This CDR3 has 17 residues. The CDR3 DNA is TGTGCCAGCTCACCACCTCTGGGGCTGGTTTTTGGAAACACCATATATTTT. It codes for CASSPPLGLVFGNTIYF.

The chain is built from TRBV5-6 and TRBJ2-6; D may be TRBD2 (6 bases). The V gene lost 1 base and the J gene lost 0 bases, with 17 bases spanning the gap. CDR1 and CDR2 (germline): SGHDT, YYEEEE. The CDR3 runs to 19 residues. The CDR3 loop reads CASSLPGLDFLSGANVLTF. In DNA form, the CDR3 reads TGTGCCAGCAGCTTGCCGGGACTCGATTTCCTCTCTGGGGCCAACGTCCTGACTTTC.

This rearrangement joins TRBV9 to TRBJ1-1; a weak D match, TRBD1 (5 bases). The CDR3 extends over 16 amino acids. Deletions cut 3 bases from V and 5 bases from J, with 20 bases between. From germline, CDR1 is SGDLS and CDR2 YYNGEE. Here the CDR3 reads CASSASSDSIRTEAFF. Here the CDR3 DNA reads TGTGCCAGCAGCGCCTCATCTGACAGTATCAGGACTGAAGCTTTCTTT.

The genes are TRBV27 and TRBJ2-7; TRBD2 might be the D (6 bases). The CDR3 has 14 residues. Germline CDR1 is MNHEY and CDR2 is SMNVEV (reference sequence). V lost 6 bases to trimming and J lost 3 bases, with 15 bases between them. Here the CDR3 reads CASRVGGYLYEQYF. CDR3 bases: TGTGCCAGCAGGGTGGGGGGTTACCTCTACGAGCAGTACTTC.

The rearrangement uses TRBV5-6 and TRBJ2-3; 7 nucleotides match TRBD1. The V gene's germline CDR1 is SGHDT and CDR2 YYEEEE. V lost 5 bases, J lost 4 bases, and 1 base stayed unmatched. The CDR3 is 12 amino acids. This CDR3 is CASRQGSDTQYF. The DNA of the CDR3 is TGTGCCAGCAGACAGGGGTCAGATACGCAGTATTTT.

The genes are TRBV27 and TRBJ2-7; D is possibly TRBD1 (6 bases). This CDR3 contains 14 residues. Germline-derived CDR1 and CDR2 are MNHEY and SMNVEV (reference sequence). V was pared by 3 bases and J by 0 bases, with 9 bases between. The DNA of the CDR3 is TGTGCCAGCAGTTTTAAGGACAGCTCCTACGAGCAGTACTTC. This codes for CASSFKDSSYEQYF.

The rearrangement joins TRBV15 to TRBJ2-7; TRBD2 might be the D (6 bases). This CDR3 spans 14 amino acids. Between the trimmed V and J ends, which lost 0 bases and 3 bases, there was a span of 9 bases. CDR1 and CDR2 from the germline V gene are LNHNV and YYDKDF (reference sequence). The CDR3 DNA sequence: TGTGCCACCAGCAGAGATTCGACTAGCTACGAGCAGTACTTC. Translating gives CATSRDSTSYEQYF.

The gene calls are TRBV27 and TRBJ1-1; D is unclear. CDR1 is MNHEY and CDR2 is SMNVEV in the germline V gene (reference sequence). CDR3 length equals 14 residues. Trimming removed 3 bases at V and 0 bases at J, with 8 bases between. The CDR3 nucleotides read TGTGCCAGCAGTTTGGAGGGCTTGAACACTGAAGCTTTCTTT. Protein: CASSLEGLNTEAFF.

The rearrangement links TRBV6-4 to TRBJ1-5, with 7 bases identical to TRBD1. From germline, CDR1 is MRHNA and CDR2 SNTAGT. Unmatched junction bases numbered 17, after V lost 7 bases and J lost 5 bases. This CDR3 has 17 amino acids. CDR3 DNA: TGTGCCAGCACCGGGACAATCGACAGGGCATTTCATCAGCCCCAGCATTTT. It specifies CASTGTIDRAFHQPQHF.

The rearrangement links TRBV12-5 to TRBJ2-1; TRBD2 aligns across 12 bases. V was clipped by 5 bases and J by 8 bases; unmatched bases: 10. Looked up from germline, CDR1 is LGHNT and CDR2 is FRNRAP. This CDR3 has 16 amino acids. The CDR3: CASGPGLAGLGDEQFF. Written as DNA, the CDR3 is TGTGCTAGTGGTCCTGGACTAGCGGGGCTTGGGGATGAGCAGTTCTTC.

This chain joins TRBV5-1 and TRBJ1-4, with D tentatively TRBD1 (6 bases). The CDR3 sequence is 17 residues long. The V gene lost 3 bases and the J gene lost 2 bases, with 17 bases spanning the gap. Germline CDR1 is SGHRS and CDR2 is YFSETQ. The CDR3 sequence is CASSSGGGRTTNEKLFF. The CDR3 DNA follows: TGCGCCAGCAGCTCTGGGGGGGGGCGTACGACTAATGAAAAACTGTTTTTT.

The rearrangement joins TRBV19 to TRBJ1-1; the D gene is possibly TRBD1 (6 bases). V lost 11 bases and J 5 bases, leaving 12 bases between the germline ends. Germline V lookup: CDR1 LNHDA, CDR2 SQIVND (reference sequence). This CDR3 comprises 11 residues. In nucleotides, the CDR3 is TGTGCCTCAACTACAGGGACTGAAGCTTTCTTT. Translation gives CASTTGTEAFF.

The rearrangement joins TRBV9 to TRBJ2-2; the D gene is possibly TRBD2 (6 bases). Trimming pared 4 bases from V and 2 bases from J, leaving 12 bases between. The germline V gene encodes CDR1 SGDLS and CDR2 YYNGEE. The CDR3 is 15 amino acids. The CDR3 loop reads CASSPGTFNTGELFF. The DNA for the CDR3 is TGTGCCAGCAGCCCCGGGACTTTTAACACCGGGGAGCTGTTTTTT.

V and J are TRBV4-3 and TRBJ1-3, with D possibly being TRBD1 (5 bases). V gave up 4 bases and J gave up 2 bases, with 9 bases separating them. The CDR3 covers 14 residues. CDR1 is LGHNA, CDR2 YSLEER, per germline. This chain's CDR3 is CASSLGAAGNTIYF. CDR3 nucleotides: TGCGCCAGCAGCCTAGGGGCGGCTGGAAACACCATATATTTT.